The 29 T cell receptor beta chains reported below all come from one sample, sequenced in a study of blood T cell repertoires in COVID-19. The method was immunoSEQ multiplex PCR; TCRdb's version includes in-frame clones alone and lacks a portion of them. The table includes about 230,000 clones, 75% to 90% detected once. The sequencing sample was made of peripheral blood. The receptors shown here come from a middle-aged man with acute or convalescent COVID-19.

The V and J genes are TRBV11-2 and TRBJ1-5, with unresolved D. Germline V gene lookup returns CDR1 SGHAT and CDR2 FQNNGV. The CDR3 contains 14 residues. V was pared by 2 bases and J by 5 bases, with 10 bases between. The CDR3 spells CASSLSAGDQPQHF. For the CDR3, the DNA is TGTGCCAGCAGCTTAAGCGCCGGGGATCAGCCCCAGCATTTT.

The chain links TRBV5-1 to TRBJ1-2; TRBD1 matches at 7 bases. Germline V gene sequence: CDR1 SGHRS, CDR2 YFSETQ. The length of the CDR3 is 15 residues. V lost 4 bases, J lost 4 bases, and 10 bases stayed unmatched. The CDR3 DNA is TGCGCCAGCAGCCCCGGGACAGCGACTTTCTATGGCTACACCTTC. As protein: CASSPGTATFYGYTF.

The chain combines TRBV27 with TRBJ2-3; D perhaps matches TRBD2 (7 bases). The CDR3 extends over 14 amino acids. The V gene's germline CDR1 is MNHEY and CDR2 SMNVEV (reference sequence). Trimming pared 2 bases from V and 4 bases from J, leaving 10 bases between. CDR3 region: CASSLGRGADTQYF. CDR3 DNA: TGTGCCAGCAGTTTAGGGAGGGGGGCAGATACGCAGTATTTT.

The rearrangement joins TRBV2 to TRBJ2-1, with TRBD1 matching 9 bases. With 8 bases clipped from V and 5 bases from J, the junction kept 10 bases outside the gene matches. Germline V gene sequence: CDR1 SNHLY, CDR2 FYNNEI. This CDR3 comprises 15 residues. The CDR3 DNA is TGTGCCAGCCCCCTCCGGGACAGGGTGCACAATGAGCAGTTCTTC. This encodes CASPLRDRVHNEQFF.

The chain uses TRBV29-1 and TRBJ1-1, with a weak D call TRBD1 (5 bases). Germline V gives CDR1 SQVTM, CDR2 ANQGSEA. Trimming cost V 4 bases and J 8 bases, with 8 bases left between them. CDR3 length: 10 amino acids. The CDR3 loop reads CSVGGEEAFF. CDR3 DNA: TGCAGCGTTGGGGGCGAGGAAGCTTTCTTT.

V and J are TRBV5-6 and TRBJ2-2; the match to TRBD2 covers 8 bases. Germline V lookup: CDR1 SGHDT, CDR2 YYEEEE. The CDR3 runs 16 residues. With 2 bases clipped from V and 5 bases from J, the junction kept 8 bases outside the gene matches. Here the CDR3 DNA reads TGTGCCAGCAGCTTTTGGGCGGGAGGATGGACCGGGGAGCTGTTTTTT. It is translated as CASSFWAGGWTGELFF.

The chain combines TRBV19 with TRBJ2-2, with a tentative D call TRBD2 (5 bases). The length of the CDR3 is 13 residues. CDR1 LNHDA and CDR2 SQIVND come from the germline V gene (reference sequence). The V gene lost 5 bases and the J gene lost 7 bases, with 11 bases spanning the gap. The CDR3 nucleotides are TGTGCCAGTAGTGAGACTGGGAGCGGGGAGCTGTTTTTT. The encoded protein is CASSETGSGELFF.

This chain joins TRBV7-9 and TRBJ2-2; D possibly corresponds to TRBD1 (5 bases). The CDR3 runs to 17 residues. Per the germline V gene, CDR1 is SEHNR and CDR2 is FQNEAQ (reference sequence). V lost 5 bases to trimming and J lost 1 base, with 17 bases between them. The DNA of the CDR3 is TGTGCCAGCAGCCCCGCCGGCGCAGGGATGAACACCGGGGAGCTGTTTTTT. This sequence encodes CASSPAGAGMNTGELFF.

This sequence joins TRBV3-1 (or the pseudogene TRBV3-2) and TRBJ2-7; no reliable D call. V lost 1 base and J 1 base, leaving 11 bases between the germline ends. Germline-derived CDR1 and CDR2 are LGHDT and YNNKEL (reference sequence). There are 15 residues in the CDR3. Here the CDR3 DNA reads TGTGCCAGCAGCCAAGCCCTTAGCACTTCCTACGAGCAGTACTTC. Its translation is CASSQALSTSYEQYF.

The rearrangement joins TRBV30 to TRBJ1-1; D perhaps matches TRBD1 (5 bases). The CDR3 is 13 residues long. Germline V gene data show CDR1 as GTSNPN and CDR2 as SVGIG (reference sequence). Trimming pared 3 bases from V and 7 bases from J, leaving 15 bases between. CDR3 coding DNA: TGTGCCTGGAGGTTGTTGACAGCTAGTGAAGCTTTCTTT. Its translation is CAWRLLTASEAFF.

The J gene is TRBJ2-2, the V gene TRBV9; 8 positions match TRBD2. CDR1 and CDR2 from the germline V gene are SGDLS and YYNGEE. V shed 4 bases, J shed 7 bases, and the junction held 6 bases outside the gene matches. The CDR3 is 14 residues long. Here the CDR3 DNA reads TGTGCCAGCAGCCCGGGACTAGTTGGCGGGGAGCTGTTTTTT. It codes for CASSPGLVGGELFF.

The CDR3 reads CASSFRALGTSDYNEQFF. The CDR3 DNA reads TGTGCCAGCAGCTTTCGGGCACTGGGGACTAGCGACTACAATGAGCAGTTCTTC. The chain uses TRBV7-2 and TRBJ2-1; 10 nucleotides line up with TRBD2. Germline CDR1 SGHTA, CDR2 FQGNSA. The V gene end was trimmed by 3 bases and the J gene end by 3 bases; junction bases not matched to a gene: 11. This CDR3 contains 18 residues.

A single count supports this clone. The V gene is TRBV30, the J gene TRBJ1-6; D is undetermined. The CDR3 is 15 residues long. Deletions cut 0 bases from V and 1 base from J, with 7 bases between. Germline lookup yields CDR1 GTSNPN and CDR2 SVGIG (reference sequence). CDR3: CAWSVAGSYNSPLHF. The CDR3 coding sequence is TGTGCCTGGAGTGTCGCGGGGTCCTATAATTCACCCCTCCACTTT.

J is TRBJ1-4 and V is TRBV7-2; possibly TRBD1 for D (6 bases). The V gene's germline CDR1 is SGHTA and CDR2 FQGNSA. CDR3 length: 14 residues. The V and J ends lost 6 bases and 5 bases respectively, with 13 bases between them. CDR3 nucleotides: TGTGCCAGCAGACTAGGGGGGGGGAATGAAAAACTGTTTTTT. Residues: CASRLGGGNEKLFF.

This chain links TRBV6-6 with TRBJ1-5, with TRBD1 as a possible D gene (5 bases). Trimming removed 6 bases from V and 4 bases from J, with 16 bases in between. The CDR3 covers 15 residues. CDR1 is MNHNY and CDR2 is SVGAGI in the germline V gene (reference sequence). The CDR3 DNA reads as TGTGCCAGCAGGGCGCCCGGGGGAGATAATCAGCCCCAGCATTTT. Protein product: CASRAPGGDNQPQHF.

About this clone itself: In the same sample, other DNA sequences code for this CDR3. The chain's CDR3 is CASSLDLAGLYEQYF. For the CDR3, the DNA is TGTGCCAGCAGCTTAGATCTAGCGGGACTCTACGAGCAGTACTTC. The chain employs TRBV7-9 and TRBJ2-7; 9 positions match TRBD2. The CDR3 extends over 15 amino acids. V dropped 1 base and J dropped 3; count of bases not matched to a gene: 4. The germline CDR1 and CDR2 sequences are SEHNR and FQNEAQ (reference sequence).

The table lists this clone with a few counts. The chain is built from TRBV14 and TRBJ2-2; tentatively, D is TRBD2 (6 bases). CDR3 size: 15 residues. V lost 4 bases to trimming and J lost 4 bases, with 13 bases between them. Per the germline V gene, CDR1 is SGHDN and CDR2 is FVKESK. CDR3: CASSPTVAVTGELFF. The CDR3 DNA reads TGTGCCAGCAGCCCCACAGTAGCGGTCACCGGGGAGCTGTTTTTT.

V and J are TRBV6-5 and TRBJ2-7, with 10 bases lining up with TRBD1. The V gene's germline CDR1 is MNHEY and CDR2 SVGAGI. The CDR3 runs to 13 residues. Trimming took 5 bases from V and 6 from J; bases not matched to a gene: 4. CDR3 DNA sequence: TGTGCCAGCAGTAGGACAGGGGGAGGCGAGCAGTACTTC. Its protein product is CASSRTGGGEQYF.

The rearrangement links TRBV12-3 or TRBV12-4 to TRBJ2-1; maybe TRBD1 (5 bases). The CDR3 sequence is 13 residues long. The V gene lost 6 bases and the J gene lost 10 bases, with 16 bases spanning the gap. The CDR3 reads CASSLGLRTEQFF. The CDR3 DNA sequence: TGTGCCAGCAGCCTAGGGCTTCGGACAGAGCAGTTCTTC.

The V call is TRBV6-5, the J call TRBJ1-2; D might be TRBD1 (6 bases). CDR1 is MNHEY and CDR2 is SVGAGI in the germline V gene. This CDR3 region has 11 residues. The germline V and J ends were trimmed by 7 bases and 9 bases, with 12 bases remaining between them. CDR3 residues: CASNRVESYTF. CDR3 DNA: TGTGCCAGCAACAGGGTGGAAAGCTACACCTTC.

J is TRBJ1-4 and V is TRBV3-1 (or the pseudogene TRBV3-2); D unresolved. The ends were cut back, 4 bases at V and 0 bases at J, with 9 bases in the middle. The CDR3 spans 15 residues. Germline CDR1 and CDR2: LGHDT and YNNKEL (reference sequence). The CDR3 protein is CASSLGPATNEKLFF. The CDR3 DNA reads as TGTGCCAGCAGCCTTGGGCCAGCAACTAATGAAAAACTGTTTTTT.

The J gene is TRBJ2-7, the V gene TRBV25-1, with 9 nucleotides matching TRBD2. The CDR3 runs 17 residues. CDR1 and CDR2 (germline): MGHDK, SYGVNS. J was trimmed by 2 bases and V by 10 bases; bases with no gene match: 18. The CDR3 protein is CATSNPLSSGSAYEQYF. The CDR3 DNA follows: TGTGCCACCTCGAACCCCCTGAGTAGCGGGAGCGCCTACGAGCAGTACTTC.

Worth noting for this clone: An end of the junction differs from the germline gene, which may be a read error. The chain is built from TRBV3-1 (or the pseudogene TRBV3-2) and TRBJ1-5, with D possibly TRBD1 on 5 matching bases. CDR1 LGHDT and CDR2 YNNKEL come from the germline V gene (reference sequence). The CDR3 is 15 residues long. CDR3 loop: CASSQGRGSNQPQHF. The CDR3 DNA reads TGTGCCAGCAGTCAAGGCCGGGGGAGCAATCAGCCCCAGCATTTT.

The chain is built from TRBV6-4 and TRBJ2-3; 11 bases line up with TRBD2. Germline trimming cut 4 bases from V and 5 bases from J; bases unmatched to any gene: 5. CDR3 length equals 15 residues. Germline-derived CDR1 and CDR2 are MRHNA and SNTAGT. The CDR3 spells CASSVLAGGEDTQYF. DNA of the CDR3: TGTGCCAGCAGTGTTCTAGCGGGGGGAGAAGATACGCAGTATTTT.

This rearrangement joins TRBV6-5 to TRBJ2-1, with D hard to call. This CDR3 region has 14 residues. The V and J ends lost 2 bases and 4 bases respectively, with 9 bases between them. Per the germline V gene, CDR1 is MNHEY and CDR2 is SVGAGI. CDR3 bases: TGTGCCAGCAGTTACGCCCTAGAGTACAATGAGCAGTTCTTC. Translated: CASSYALEYNEQFF.

The chain recombines TRBV4-1 with TRBJ2-5, with 8 bases matching TRBD1. The CDR3 extends over 15 amino acids. Unmatched junction bases numbered 6, after V lost 1 base and J lost 5 bases. Per germline, CDR1 MGHRA and CDR2 YSYEKL. The CDR3 spells CASSQGTGLGETQYF. CDR3 DNA sequence: TGCGCCAGCAGCCAAGGGACAGGGCTTGGGGAGACCCAGTACTTC.

This clone appeared a single time. The chain combines TRBV2 with TRBJ1-2; tentatively, D is TRBD1 (6 bases). The germline V gene encodes CDR1 SNHLY and CDR2 FYNNEI. CDR3 length: 14 amino acids. Trimming took off 2 bases at V and 4 bases at J, with 11 bases between the two ends. The CDR3 here is CASSENGRGYGYTF. Written as DNA, the CDR3 is TGTGCCAGCAGTGAAAATGGCAGGGGCTATGGCTACACCTTC.

V usage is TRBV4-2 and J usage is TRBJ2-6; TRBD2 agrees at 12 bases. CDR3 length equals 20 residues. CDR1 is LGHNA, CDR2 YNFKEQ, per germline. The junction had 8 bases not matched to a gene; V was cut back by 1 base and J by 1 base. The CDR3 protein is CASSQAAGLAGWSGANVLTF. The CDR3, as DNA: TGTGCCAGCAGCCAAGCCGCCGGACTAGCGGGATGGTCTGGGGCCAACGTCCTGACTTTC.

This clone showed up many times. This chain joins TRBV7-2 and TRBJ2-7, with 8 bases matching TRBD2. With V trimmed by 4 bases and J by 2 bases, 4 bases remained unmatched. Germline V gives CDR1 SGHTA, CDR2 FQGNSA. The CDR3 is made up of 14 amino acids. The CDR3 loop reads CASSSIAGTYEQYF. CDR3 DNA sequence: TGTGCCAGCAGCTCCATAGCGGGAACCTACGAGCAGTACTTC.